Below are 7 T cell receptor beta chains sequenced from a single sample in a study of cytomegalovirus exposure and HLA in healthy donors (dated by TCRdb to 2017 to 2019). Library prep was done by the immunoSEQ multiplex PCR assay. For the multiplex PCR, a mixture combining 60 forward primers for TCR Vbeta segments and 13 reverse primers for TCR Jbeta segments was used. TCRdb took this table from immuneACCESS and kept in-frame rearrangements with V and J called. Such tables lack part of the clones; where checked against another copy, unresolved V genes explain under half of the gap, and the rest is unexplained. In this sample the table shows more than 90,000 clones, less than 70% of which occur a single time. The leading ten clones occupy about 2.9% of the sample. What was sequenced was PBMCs. Receptors were obtained from a man in his forties or fifties in good health and CMV-seronegative.

CDR3 sequence: CAISEVGQRGYTF. CDR3 DNA sequence: TGTGCCATCAGTGAGGTGGGACAGCGCGGCTACACCTTC. The chain recombines TRBV10-3 with TRBJ1-2, with 7 bases lining up with TRBD1. The CDR3 length is 13 residues. The germline CDR1 and CDR2 sequences are ENHRY and SYGVKD. Trimming at V came to 2 bases and at J to 8 bases, leaving 5 bases not matched to a gene.

In its sample, this clone was seen a few times. The chain combines TRBV6-5 with TRBJ1-5; perhaps TRBD1 as D (5 bases). The ends were cut back, 2 bases at V and 4 bases at J, with 12 bases in the middle. The CDR3 has 15 residues. Germline V gene sequence: CDR1 MNHEY, CDR2 SVGAGI. In nucleotides, the CDR3 is TGTGCCAGCAGTTACCAGGGCCAGGGAAATCAGCCCCAGCATTTT. Residues: CASSYQGQGNQPQHF.

This rearrangement joins TRBV30 to TRBJ1-6; TRBD1 might be the D (5 bases). V lost 0 bases, J lost 10 bases, and 10 bases lay in between. CDR3 length: 13 residues. CDR1 GTSNPN and CDR2 SVGIG come from the germline V gene (reference sequence). DNA for the CDR3: TGTGCCTGGAGTGTACTCAGGGAATCACCCCTCCACTTT. Its translation: CAWSVLRESPLHF. The variable domain in full, completed from reference TRBV30 and TRBJ1-6, reads SQTIHQWPATLVQPVGSPLSLECTVEGTSNPNLYWYRQAAGRGLQLLFYSVGIGQISSEVPQNLSASRPQDRQFILSSKKLLLSDSGFYLCAWSVLRESPLHFGNGTRLTVT.

J is TRBJ2-2 and V is TRBV5-1; D not resolved. Germline V gene data show CDR1 as SGHRS and CDR2 as YFSETQ. There are 15 residues in the CDR3. The germline V and J ends were trimmed by 2 bases and 0 bases, with 8 bases remaining between them. The CDR3 protein is CASSFSVSNTGELFF. CDR3 DNA sequence: TGCGCCAGCAGCTTTTCAGTCTCGAACACCGGGGAGCTGTTTTTT.

The rearrangement uses TRBV11-3 and TRBJ2-3, with TRBD1 matching 7 bases. Germline assignment: CDR1 SGHNT and CDR2 YENEEA. Trimming took 5 bases from V and 0 from J; bases not matched to a gene: 8. CDR3 size: 16 residues. CDR3 nucleotide sequence: TGTGCCAGCAGCCTGAGGGACAGCCCTAGCACAGATACGCAGTATTTT. It specifies CASSLRDSPSTDTQYF.

CDR3 loop: CASSIGWGGNQPQHF. The DNA for the CDR3 is TGTGCCAGTAGTATAGGTTGGGGCGGCAATCAGCCCCAGCATTTT. V usage is TRBV19 and J usage is TRBJ1-5, with D possibly TRBD1 on 5 matching bases. The V end was cut by 1 base, the J end by 2 bases, with 9 bases between. The germline CDR1 and CDR2 sequences are LNHDA and SQIVND (reference sequence). The CDR3 totals 15 residues.

The CDR3 protein is CASKRTVNYGYTF. DNA for the CDR3: TGTGCCAGTAAACGGACAGTCAACTATGGCTACACCTTC. The chain joins TRBV19 to TRBJ1-2; tentative D call: TRBD1 (6 bases). This CDR3 comprises 13 residues. The germline V and J ends were trimmed by 7 bases and 2 bases, with 11 bases remaining between them. Germline-derived CDR1 and CDR2 are LNHDA and SQIVND (reference sequence).